This TCR beta chain is from a study of response to subunit inactivated influenza vaccine. TCRdb re-derived calls from the RT-PCR reads in MiXCR, one entry per CDR3 protein. The sample lists about 780,000 distinct CDR3 sequences, 15% to 20% occurring once. This clonotype was counted between two and nine times. CDR3 length: 15 residues. The V segment lost 1 base and the J segment 4 bases; nucleotides outside the gene matches: 5. Germline-derived CDR1 and CDR2 are SGHKS and YYEKEE (reference sequence). This TCR derives from a man between 45 and 60 years old who received an inactivated influenza vaccine. The rearrangement uses TRBV5-5 and TRBJ2-3, with 8 bases fitting TRBD1. The sample was PBMCs from blood, taken 5 days after vaccination. The CDR3 DNA is TGTGCCAGCAGCTTGCGGCAGGGGGCATCAGATACGCAGTATTTT. Residues: CASSLRQGASDTQYF.